This TCR beta chain was recovered during a study of blood T cell repertoires in COVID-19. TCRdb's copy holds only in-frame clones and misses some; the assay was immunoSEQ multiplex PCR. This table has approximately 74,000 clones, roughly 86% appearing once. V lost 0 bases to trimming and J lost 4 bases, with 10 bases between them. The CDR3 length is 16 residues. CDR1 is LGHNA and CDR2 is YSLEER in the germline V gene. The sample consisted of peripheral blood. The chain is built from TRBV4-3 and TRBJ1-6; no clear D gene. This TCR derives from a man aged 65 to 79 with acute or convalescent COVID-19. The CDR3 sequence is CASSQERARYNSPLHF. CDR3 DNA: TGCGCCAGCAGCCAAGAGAGGGCTAGATATAATTCACCCCTCCACTTT.